This TCR beta chain was sequenced for a study of vaccination and CD4 T cells after COVID-19. As for the study in general: Convalescent individuals numbered four females and six males, two being Hispanic. A median of approximately 96 days (range 35 to 161) separated diagnosis from post-COVID sampling. Study results and caveats: Vaccine-specific clones numbering 304 of 307 showed spike mono-reactivity in convalescent patients.

Oncomine TCR Beta short-read sequencing was applied to DNA from cultured CD4+ T cells. TCRdb used MiXCR to reprocess the PCR reads, holding one entry per CDR3 protein. In the table there are 15,000 to 20,000 distinct CDR3 sequences, 45% to 60% of which are singletons. In germline, CDR1 is DFQATT, CDR2 SNEGSKA (reference sequence). V lost 6 bases and J lost 3; bases outside the gene matches: 13. This CDR3 has 16 amino acids. Worth noting for this clonotype: Its antigen is not known.

Treatment in this sample: roughly ten-day PBMC culture with coronavirus spike peptide pools or control peptides (ViraFEST assay). Following expansion of antigen-specific T cells with peptide pools, ViraFEST then sequenced TCRs. The chain combines TRBV20-1 with TRBJ1-5, with TRBD1 identical over 8 bases. This receptor was obtained from a human donor who had recovered from COVID-19. This material consisted of CD4+ T cells from blood, cultured in vitro, taken before SARS-CoV-2 vaccination. CDR3 DNA: TGCAGTGCCCTGACGGCACAGACAGGGGACAATCAGCCCCAGCATTTT. Its protein product is CSALTAQTGDNQPQHF.